These 6 T cell receptor beta chains originate from one sample sequenced in a study of CD8+ T cells in alopecia areata. As for treatment: oral pan-JAK inhibitor, 5-10 mg twice daily. The study team obtained lesional scalp punch biopsies and peripheral blood from alopecia areata patients. Sequencing templates came from extracted RNA that was reverse transcribed into cDNA. Assay used: immunoSEQ multiplex PCR; TCRdb lists only in-frame clones, some missing. There are under 6,500 clones in the sample; 50% to 70% occur only once, and around 9.3% lies in the top ten. This sample comprised skin, obtained between weeks 30 and 35, from a patient treated with tofacitinib. The receptors were gathered from a human donor with alopecia areata.

This chain uses TRBV7-6 with TRBJ2-2; D is uncertain. V lost 1 base to trimming and J lost 1 base, with 7 bases between them. Germline lookup yields CDR1 SGHVS and CDR2 FNYEAQ. There are 15 residues in the CDR3. CDR3 residues: CASSLGALNTGELFF. The CDR3 region has the DNA TGTGCCAGCAGCTTAGGGGCCCTGAACACCGGGGAGCTGTTTTTT.

Of note for this clone: A clone one base away is much larger, so this may be a read error. V and J are TRBV6-1 and TRBJ2-3; 11 positions agree with TRBD2. This CDR3 has 15 residues. The V and J ends lost 5 bases and 4 bases, in that order; junction bases with no gene match: 5. The germline V gene encodes CDR1 MNHNS and CDR2 SASEGT. This CDR3 reads CASSKVSGGADTQYF. The DNA of the CDR3 is TGTGCCAGCAGTAAAGTTAGCGGGGGGGCAGATACGCAGTATTTT.

The V gene is TRBV6-7, the J gene TRBJ2-7; 13 bases line up with TRBD2. TRBV6-7 is assigned to the ORF class and has an uncertain function. V shed 8 bases and J 7 bases; nucleotides not matched to a gene: 14. CDR3 size: 16 residues. The chain's CDR3 is CASGLAGDYPMLEQYF. CDR3 sequence (DNA): TGTGCCAGCGGACTAGCGGGAGATTACCCTATGTTGGAGCAGTACTTC.

This rearrangement joins TRBV19 to TRBJ2-2, with D possibly matching TRBD1 (5 bases). Germline assignment: CDR1 LNHDA and CDR2 SQIVND (reference sequence). Trimming removed 4 bases from V and 6 bases from J, with 18 bases in between. This CDR3 is 16 amino acids long. The CDR3 loop is CASSKLTLQGAGELFF. The CDR3 coding sequence is TGTGCCAGTAGTAAATTGACCCTCCAAGGGGCCGGGGAGCTGTTTTTT.

This clone has a single count. The CDR3 region is CASSLGGFPYEQYF. The CDR3 coding sequence is TGTGCCAGCAGCTTAGGAGGGTTCCCCTACGAGCAGTACTTC. The chain uses TRBV7-8 and TRBJ2-5, with D tentatively TRBD2 (5 bases). The last part of the DNA fits TRBJ2-7 better; the J call may be wrong. CDR1 SGHVS and CDR2 FQNEAQ come from the germline V gene. The CDR3 covers 14 residues.

The chain couples TRBV18 to TRBJ2-1, with a possible D match to TRBD2 (6 bases). CDR1 and CDR2 from the germline V gene are KGHSH and LQKENI. Trimming took off 3 bases at V and 6 bases at J, with 18 bases between the two ends. The CDR3 sequence is 16 residues long. CDR3 DNA sequence: TGTGCCAGCTCACCCCCGCGGACTATCGAAGGCAATGAGCAGTTCTTC. Amino acids: CASSPPRTIEGNEQFF.